This T cell receptor beta chain was identified in a study of CD8 T cells in Susac syndrome. V lost 1 base, J lost 2 bases, and 14 bases lay in between. Germline V lookup: CDR1 GTSNPN, CDR2 SVGIG (reference sequence). This CDR3 is built from 15 residues. Peripheral blood CD8+ and CD4+ T cells were profiled by TCR beta sequencing. An input of roughly 0.5 to 1 ug of RNA was subjected to reverse transcription using random hexamers. TCRdb re-called the immunoSEQ multiplex PCR reads through MiXCR, storing one row per CDR3 protein. The repertoire holds more than 110,000 distinct CDR3 sequences, around 95% seen once, with 0.14% in the top ten.

The sequence derives from a human donor with Susac syndrome. The rearrangement uses TRBV30 and TRBJ1-2, with D unresolved. Sequencing used CD4+ T cells from PBMCs. CDR3: CAWSGVGRGNYGYTF. In DNA, the CDR3 is TGTGCCTGGAGTGGCGTCGGGCGCGGGAACTATGGCTACACCTTC.